This T cell receptor (beta chain) stems from a study of blood T cell repertoires in COVID-19. Using immunoSEQ multiplex PCR, the repertoire was profiled, and TCRdb retains in-frame clones only, with some absent. The sample shows around 280,000 clones, 87% of them seen only once. With V trimmed by 6 bases and J by 2 bases, 7 bases remained unmatched. The CDR3 loop spans 14 amino acids. Per the germline V gene, CDR1 is LGHDT and CDR2 is YNNKEL (reference sequence). Sequencing input: PBMCs or T cells enriched from blood (not recorded which). This TCR was sampled from a woman aged 40 to 50 who had recovered from COVID-19. V and J are TRBV3-1 (or the pseudogene TRBV3-2) and TRBJ2-7, with 7 bases identical to TRBD1. The CDR3 DNA sequence: TGTGCCAGCAGGGGGGACAGCTATACCTACGAGCAGTACTTC. Translated: CASRGDSYTYEQYF.